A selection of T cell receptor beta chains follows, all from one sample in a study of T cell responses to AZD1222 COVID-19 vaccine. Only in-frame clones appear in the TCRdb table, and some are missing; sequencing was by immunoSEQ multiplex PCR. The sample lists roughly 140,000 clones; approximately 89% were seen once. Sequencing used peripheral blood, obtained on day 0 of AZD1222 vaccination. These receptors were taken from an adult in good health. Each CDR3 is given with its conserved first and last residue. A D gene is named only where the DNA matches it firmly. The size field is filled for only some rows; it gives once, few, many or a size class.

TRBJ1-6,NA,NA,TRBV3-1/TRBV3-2,CASSAQGNSPLHF,TGTGCCAGCTCTGCACAGGGAAATTCACCCCTCCACTTT
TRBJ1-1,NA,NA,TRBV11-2,CASSLSEEAFF,TGTGCCAGCAGCTTATCAGAAGAAGCTTTCTTT
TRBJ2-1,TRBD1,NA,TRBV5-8,CASSLTGTGSHNEQFF,TGTGCCAGCAGCTTAACCGGGACAGGGAGCCACAATGAGCAGTTCTTC
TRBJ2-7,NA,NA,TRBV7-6,CASSLGGTSSYEQYF,TGTGCCAGCAGCTTAGGGGGCACTAGCTCCTACGAGCAGTACTTC
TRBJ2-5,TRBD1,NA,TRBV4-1,CASSQVGQGAGGQETQYF,TGCGCCAGCAGCCAAGTAGGCCAGGGGGCAGGAGGTCAGGAGACCCAGTACTTC
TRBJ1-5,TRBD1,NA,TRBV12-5,CASGFSGGGVHQPQHF,TGTGCTAGTGGTTTTTCAGGGGGTGGTGTCCATCAGCCCCAGCATTTT
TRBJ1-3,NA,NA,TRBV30,CAWSAGVGNTIYF,TGTGCCTGGAGTGCTGGAGTTGGAAACACCATATATTTT
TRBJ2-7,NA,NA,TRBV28,CASSLDGSRNEQYF,TGTGCCAGCAGTTTGGACGGGTCTCGCAACGAGCAGTACTTC
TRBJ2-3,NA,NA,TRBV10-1,CASSPRGSDTQYF,TGCGCCAGCAGTCCCAGGGGATCAGATACGCAGTATTTT
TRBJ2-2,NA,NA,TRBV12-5,CASGRDRLGGELFF,TGTGCTAGTGGGCGGGACAGACTTGGCGGGGAGCTGTTTTTT
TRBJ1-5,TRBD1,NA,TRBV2,CASSLLPGGGYSNQPQHF,TGTGCCAGCAGTTTGTTACCAGGGGGGGGATATAGCAATCAGCCCCAGCATTTT
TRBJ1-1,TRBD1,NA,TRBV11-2,CASSWQGGTEAFF,TGTGCCAGCAGCTGGCAGGGGGGAACTGAAGCTTTCTTT
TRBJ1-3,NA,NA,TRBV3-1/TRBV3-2,CASSSGAYSGNTIYF,TGTGCCAGCAGCTCAGGGGCTTACTCTGGAAACACCATATATTTT
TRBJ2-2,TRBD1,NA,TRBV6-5,CASRDRGPLDGELFF,TGTGCCAGCCGGGACAGGGGTCCCCTAGACGGGGAGCTGTTTTTT
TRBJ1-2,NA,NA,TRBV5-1,CASSFRGVDYGYTF,TGCGCCAGCAGCTTTAGAGGGGTTGACTATGGCTACACCTTC
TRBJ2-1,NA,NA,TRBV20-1,CSASRRAGSYNEQFF,TGCAGTGCTAGTCGAAGGGCGGGATCTTACAATGAGCAGTTCTTC
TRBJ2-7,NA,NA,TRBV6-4,CASSEGVGVNEQYF,TGTGCCAGCAGTGAAGGGGTGGGAGTCAACGAGCAGTACTTC
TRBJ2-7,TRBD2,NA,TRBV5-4,CASSRTGGGGGQYF,TGTGCCAGCAGCCGGACTGGCGGGGGTGGTGGGCAGTACTTC
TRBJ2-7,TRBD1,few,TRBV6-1,CASSEFQGARYEQYF,TGTGCCAGCAGTGAGTTTCAGGGGGCGCGGTACGAGCAGTACTTC
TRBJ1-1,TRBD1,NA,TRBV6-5,CASSLDRELGAFF,TGTGCCAGCAGTCTGGACAGGGAACTAGGGGCTTTCTTT
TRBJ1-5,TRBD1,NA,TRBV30,CAWRGRGQPNQPQHF,TGTGCCTGGAGGGGCAGGGGGCAACCCAATCAGCCCCAGCATTTT
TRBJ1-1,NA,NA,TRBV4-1,CASSQPPGIGTEAFF,TGCGCCAGCAGCCAACCCCCAGGGATCGGGACTGAAGCTTTCTTT
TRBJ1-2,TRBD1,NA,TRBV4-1,CASSQGPFPGQGALRYGYTF,TGCGCCAGCAGCCAGGGACCATTCCCGGGACAGGGGGCTCTTCGGTATGGCTACACCTTC
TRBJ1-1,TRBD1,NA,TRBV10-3,CAISEPDRATEAFF,TGTGCCATCAGTGAGCCCGACAGGGCGACTGAAGCTTTCTTT
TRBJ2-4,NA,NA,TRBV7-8,CASSLDPKGRMAKNIQYF,TGTGCCAGCAGCTTAGACCCCAAGGGGCGTATGGCCAAAAACATTCAGTACTTC
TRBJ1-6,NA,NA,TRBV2,CASSDLGARVNSPLHF,TGTGCCAGCAGTGACTTGGGGGCGCGGGTTAATTCACCCCTCCACTTT
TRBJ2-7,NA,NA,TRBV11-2,CASSPLGHSNEQYF,TGTGCCAGCAGCCCCCTAGGGCATTCTAACGAGCAGTACTTC
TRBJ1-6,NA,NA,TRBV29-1,CSAGEPNSPLHF,TGCAGCGCCGGGGAACCAAATTCACCCCTCCACTTT
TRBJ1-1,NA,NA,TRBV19,CASSGWKKNTEAFF,TGTGCCAGTAGTGGGTGGAAGAAGAACACTGAAGCTTTCTTT
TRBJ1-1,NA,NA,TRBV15,CATSRDRGVNTEAFF,TGTGCCACCAGCAGAGATAGGGGGGTGAACACTGAAGCTTTCTTT
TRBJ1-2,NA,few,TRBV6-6,CASTSRGGGYTF,TGTGCCAGCACCTCCCGGGGTGGCGGCTACACCTTC
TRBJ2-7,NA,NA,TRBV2,CASKKGGDEQYF,TGTGCCAGCAAGAAGGGCGGGGACGAGCAGTACTTC
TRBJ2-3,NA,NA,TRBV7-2,CASSLAMAAATDTQYF,TGTGCCAGCAGCTTAGCGATGGCAGCAGCCACAGATACGCAGTATTTT
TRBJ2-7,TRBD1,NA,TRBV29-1,CSAGQDLYEQYF,TGCAGCGCCGGACAGGACTTGTACGAGCAGTACTTC
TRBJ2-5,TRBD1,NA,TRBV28,CASTPLDRAYQETQYF,TGTGCCAGCACCCCTTTAGACAGGGCGTACCAAGAGACCCAGTACTTC
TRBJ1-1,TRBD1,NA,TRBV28,CASSSTGGWTEAFF,TGTGCCAGCAGTTCCACAGGGGGCTGGACTGAAGCTTTCTTT
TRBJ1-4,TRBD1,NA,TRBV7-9,CATKDRVDEKLFF,TGTGCCACCAAAGACAGGGTAGATGAAAAACTGTTTTTT
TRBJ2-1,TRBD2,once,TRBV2,CASSGPTSGRYNEQFF,TGTGCCAGCAGTGGCCCGACTAGCGGGAGATACAATGAGCAGTTCTTC
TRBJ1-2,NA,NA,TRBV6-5,CASRGSGTYGYTF,TGTGCCAGCAGGGGATCAGGCACCTATGGCTACACCTTC
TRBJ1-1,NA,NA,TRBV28,CASSFAGEGNTEAFF,TGTGCCAGCAGTTTCGCAGGGGAGGGGAACACTGAAGCTTTCTTT
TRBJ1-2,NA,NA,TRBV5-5,CASSLQQENSGYTF,TGTGCCAGCAGTTTACAACAGGAAAACTCTGGCTACACCTTC
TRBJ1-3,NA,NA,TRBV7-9,CASSLGGGTVRNTIYF,TGTGCCAGCAGCTTAGGTGGGGGGACTGTTAGAAACACCATATATTTT
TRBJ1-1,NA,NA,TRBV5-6,CASSPSGTEAFF,TGTGCCAGCAGCCCTAGTGGCACTGAAGCTTTCTTT
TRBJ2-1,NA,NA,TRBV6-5,CASSPAGWPAWFF,TGTGCCAGCAGCCCGGCGGGGTGGCCAGCGTGGTTCTTC
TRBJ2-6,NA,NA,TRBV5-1,CASSFTHSGANVLTF,TGCGCCAGCAGCTTCACACACTCTGGGGCCAACGTCCTGACTTTC
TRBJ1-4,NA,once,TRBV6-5,CASTWTAYEKLFF,TGTGCCAGCACCTGGACTGCCTATGAAAAACTGTTTTTT
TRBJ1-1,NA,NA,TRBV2,CASGAEMNTEAFF,TGTGCCAGCGGGGCGGAAATGAACACTGAAGCTTTCTTT
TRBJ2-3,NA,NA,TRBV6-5,CASSWDNTDTQYF,TGTGCCAGCAGTTGGGACAACACAGATACGCAGTATTTT